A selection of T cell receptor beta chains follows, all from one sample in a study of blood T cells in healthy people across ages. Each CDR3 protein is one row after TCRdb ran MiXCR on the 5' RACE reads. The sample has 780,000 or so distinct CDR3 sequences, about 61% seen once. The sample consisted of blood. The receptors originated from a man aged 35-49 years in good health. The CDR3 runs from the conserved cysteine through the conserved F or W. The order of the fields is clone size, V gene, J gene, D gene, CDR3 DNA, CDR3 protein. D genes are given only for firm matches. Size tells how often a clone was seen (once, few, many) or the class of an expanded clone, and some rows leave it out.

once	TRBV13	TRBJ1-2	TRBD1	TGTGCCAGCAGCTTAGGACAGGGGGACTTCTATGGCTACACCTTC	CASSLGQGDFYGYTF
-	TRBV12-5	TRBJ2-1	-	TGTGCTAGTGGTTTGGCAGGGTCTCGCCTTTTTGATGAGCAGTTCTTC	CASGLAGSRLFDEQFF
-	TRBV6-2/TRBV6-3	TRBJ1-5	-	TGTGCCAGCAGTTACGACAGAACCGGGACTGGTACTACTAATCAGCCCCAGCATTTT	CASSYDRTGTGTTNQPQHF
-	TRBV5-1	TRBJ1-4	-	TGCGCCAGCAGCCTGGGGGCGGGGGCTACTAATGAAAAACTGTTTTTT	CASSLGAGATNEKLFF
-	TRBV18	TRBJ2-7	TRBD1	TGTGCCAGCTCCCTTGGCCGGACAGGGCGCTCCGAGCAGTACTTC	CASSLGRTGRSEQYF
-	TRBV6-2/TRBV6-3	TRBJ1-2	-	TGTGCCAGCAGTTCTTGGACGGCAGCTAACTATGGCTACACCTTC	CASSSWTAANYGYTF
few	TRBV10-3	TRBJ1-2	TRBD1	TGTGCCATCAGTGAGTCGGGTAACCCGACAGGGGCTTATGGCTACACCTTC	CAISESGNPTGAYGYTF
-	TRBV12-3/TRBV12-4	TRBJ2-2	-	TGTGCCAGCAGTCCCCAGCATGGCACCGGGGAGCTGTTTTTT	CASSPQHGTGELFF
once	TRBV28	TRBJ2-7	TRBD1	TGTGCCAGCAGTTTACCCGGGACAGGGGTCGGGGACGAGCAGTACTTC	CASSLPGTGVGDEQYF
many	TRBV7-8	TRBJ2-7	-	TGTGCCAGCAGCTTAGCTGGGAGAGCAGCCGCAACCTACGAGCAGTACTTC	CASSLAGRAAATYEQYF
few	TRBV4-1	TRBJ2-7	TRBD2	TGCGCCAGCAGCCAAGTTCGGCTAGCGGGAGACGAGCAGTACTTC	CASSQVRLAGDEQYF
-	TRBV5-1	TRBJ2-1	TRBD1	TGCGCCAGCAGCTCGGACAGGGTCTCCTACAATGAGCAGTTCTTC	CASSSDRVSYNEQFF
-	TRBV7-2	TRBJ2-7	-	TGTGCCAGCAGCTCCGCAACATATACTTACGAGCAGTACTTC	CASSSATYTYEQYF
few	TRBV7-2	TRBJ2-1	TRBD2	TGTGCCAGCAGCTTAGCGCGGCGGGAGGACAGTGAGCAGTTCTTC	CASSLARREDSEQFF
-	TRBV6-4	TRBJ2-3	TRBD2	TGTGCCAGCAGTTTGACTAGCACGAGGGCAGATACGCAGTATTTT	CASSLTSTRADTQYF
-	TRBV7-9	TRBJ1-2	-	TGTGCCGGCAGGGACGCAGGTGGAGAACTCTATGGCTACACCTTC	CAGRDAGGELYGYTF
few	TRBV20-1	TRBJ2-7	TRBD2	TGCAGTGCTAGAGATTTAGCGGGGACTTACTACGAGCAGTACTTC	CSARDLAGTYYEQYF